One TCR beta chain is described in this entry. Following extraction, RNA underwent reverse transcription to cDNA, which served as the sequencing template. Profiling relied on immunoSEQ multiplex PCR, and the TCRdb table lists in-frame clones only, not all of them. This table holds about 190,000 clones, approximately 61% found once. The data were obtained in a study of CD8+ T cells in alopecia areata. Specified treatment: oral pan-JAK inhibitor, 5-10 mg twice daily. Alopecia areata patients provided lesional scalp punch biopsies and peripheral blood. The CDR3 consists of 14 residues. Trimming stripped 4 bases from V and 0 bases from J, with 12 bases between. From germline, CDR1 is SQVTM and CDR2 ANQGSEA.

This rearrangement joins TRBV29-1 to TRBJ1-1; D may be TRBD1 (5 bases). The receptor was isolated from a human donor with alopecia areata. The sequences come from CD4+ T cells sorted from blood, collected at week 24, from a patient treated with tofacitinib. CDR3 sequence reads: CSVVLDTMNTEAFF. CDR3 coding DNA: TGCAGCGTTGTTTTGGACACCATGAACACTGAAGCTTTCTTT.